Presented here are 2 T cell receptor delta chains from one specimen sequenced in a study of gamma-delta T cells after stem cell transplantation. TCRdb processed the RT-PCR reads again with the CATT caller. The sample lists approximately 1,500 delta-chain clones, 20% to 25% occurring once. Sequenced sample: gamma-delta T cells. The receptor source for this set is a human donor. It is not recorded whose cells these are; they may come from a transplant donor.

V is TRDV2 and J is TRDJ1; 12 positions agree with TRDD3. V shed 7 bases, J shed 1 base, and the junction held 15 bases outside the gene matches. Germline V gene lookup returns CDR1 GEAIGNYY and CDR2 EKD. This CDR3 comprises 18 residues. DNA of the CDR3: TGTGCCTGCAACCCCCTGGGGGATACGGGGGTTCGCACCGATAAACTCATCTTT. The encoded protein is CACNPLGDTGVRTDKLIF.

On this clone: The likely explanation is a read error, given a far larger clone one base away. This sample also contains other DNA sequences that code for the same CDR3. The chain recombines TRDV2 with TRDJ1; 7 bases line up with TRDD3. CDR3 length: 17 amino acids. Germline V lookup: CDR1 GEAIGNYY, CDR2 EKD. V shed 7 bases, J shed 0 bases, and the junction held 16 bases outside the gene matches. CDR3 DNA: TGTGCCTGCGACCCCCTCCAGTTGGGGGAATACACCGATAAACTCATCTTT. This encodes CACDPLQLGEYTDKLIF.